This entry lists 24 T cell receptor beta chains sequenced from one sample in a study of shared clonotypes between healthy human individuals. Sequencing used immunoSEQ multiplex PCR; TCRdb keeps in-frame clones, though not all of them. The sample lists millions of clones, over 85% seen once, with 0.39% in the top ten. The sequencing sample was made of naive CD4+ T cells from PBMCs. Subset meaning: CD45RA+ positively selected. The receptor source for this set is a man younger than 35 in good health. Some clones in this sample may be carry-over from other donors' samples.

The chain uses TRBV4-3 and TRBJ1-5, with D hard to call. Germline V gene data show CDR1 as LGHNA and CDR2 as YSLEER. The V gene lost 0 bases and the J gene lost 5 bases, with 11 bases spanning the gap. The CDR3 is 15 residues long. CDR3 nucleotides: TGCGCCAGCAGCCAAGATCCCCAGAAAGATCAGCCCCAGCATTTT. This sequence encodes CASSQDPQKDQPQHF.

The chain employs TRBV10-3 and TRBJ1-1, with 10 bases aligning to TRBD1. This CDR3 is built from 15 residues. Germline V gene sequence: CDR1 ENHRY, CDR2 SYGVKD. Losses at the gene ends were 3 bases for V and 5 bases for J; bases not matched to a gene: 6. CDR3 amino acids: CAISDSGQGGTEAFF. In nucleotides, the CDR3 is TGTGCCATCAGTGATTCCGGACAGGGGGGAACTGAAGCTTTCTTT.

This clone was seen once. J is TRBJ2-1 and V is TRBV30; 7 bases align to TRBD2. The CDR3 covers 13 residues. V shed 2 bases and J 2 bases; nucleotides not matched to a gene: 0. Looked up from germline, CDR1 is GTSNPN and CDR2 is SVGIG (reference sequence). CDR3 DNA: TGTGCCTGGAGTAGCGGGGCCTACAATGAGCAGTTCTTC. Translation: CAWSSGAYNEQFF.

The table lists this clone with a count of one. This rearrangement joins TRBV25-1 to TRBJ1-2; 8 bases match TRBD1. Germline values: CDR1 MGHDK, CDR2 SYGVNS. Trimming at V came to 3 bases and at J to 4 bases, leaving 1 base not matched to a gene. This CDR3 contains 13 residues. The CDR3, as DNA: TGTGCCAGCAGTGAGCAGGGGGCCTATGGCTACACCTTC. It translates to CASSEQGAYGYTF.

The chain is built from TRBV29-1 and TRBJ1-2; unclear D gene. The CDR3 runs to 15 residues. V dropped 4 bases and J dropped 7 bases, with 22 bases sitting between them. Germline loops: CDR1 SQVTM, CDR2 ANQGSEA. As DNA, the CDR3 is TGCAGCGTTGCTAGATTTGGACCTTGGATAGGTGGCTACACCTTC. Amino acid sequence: CSVARFGPWIGGYTF.

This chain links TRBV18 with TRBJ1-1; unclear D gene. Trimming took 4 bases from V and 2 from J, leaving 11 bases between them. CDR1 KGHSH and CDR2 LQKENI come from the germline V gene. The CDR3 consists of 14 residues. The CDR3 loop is CASSLEGINTEAFF. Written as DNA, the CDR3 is TGTGCCAGCTCACTGGAGGGAATTAACACTGAAGCTTTCTTT.

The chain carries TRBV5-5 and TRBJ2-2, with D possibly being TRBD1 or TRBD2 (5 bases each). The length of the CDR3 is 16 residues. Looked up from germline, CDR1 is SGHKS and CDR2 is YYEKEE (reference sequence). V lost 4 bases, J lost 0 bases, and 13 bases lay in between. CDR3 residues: CASSLPGTANTGELFF. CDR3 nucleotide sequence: TGTGCCAGCAGCCTCCCCGGGACGGCGAACACCGGGGAGCTGTTTTTT.

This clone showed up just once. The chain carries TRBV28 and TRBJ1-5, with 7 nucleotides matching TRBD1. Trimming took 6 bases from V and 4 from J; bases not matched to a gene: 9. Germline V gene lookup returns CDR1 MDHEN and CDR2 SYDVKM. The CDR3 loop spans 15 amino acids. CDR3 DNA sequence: TGTGCCAGCAGGAGGGGGGGACAGTTAAATCAGCCCCAGCATTTT. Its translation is CASRRGGQLNQPQHF.

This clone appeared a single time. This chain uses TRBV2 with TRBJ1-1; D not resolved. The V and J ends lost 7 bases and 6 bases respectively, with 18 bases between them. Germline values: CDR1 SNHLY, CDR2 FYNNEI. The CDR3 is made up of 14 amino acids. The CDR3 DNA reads TGTGCCAGCAATAATCGTATAAGGGAGGCTGAAGCTTTCTTT. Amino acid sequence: CASNNRIREAEAFF.

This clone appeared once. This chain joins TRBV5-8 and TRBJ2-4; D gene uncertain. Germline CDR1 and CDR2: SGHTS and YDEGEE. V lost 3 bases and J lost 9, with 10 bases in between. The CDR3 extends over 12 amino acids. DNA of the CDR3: TGTGCCAGCAGCTCCCGGGCTGGCATTCAGTACTTC. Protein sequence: CASSSRAGIQYF. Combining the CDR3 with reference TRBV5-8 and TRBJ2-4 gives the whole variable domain EAGVTQSPTHLIKTRGQQATLRCSPISGHTSVYWYQQALGLGLQFLLWYDEGEERNRGNFPPRFSGRQFPNYSSELNVNALELEDSALYLCASSSRAGIQYFGAGTRLSVL.

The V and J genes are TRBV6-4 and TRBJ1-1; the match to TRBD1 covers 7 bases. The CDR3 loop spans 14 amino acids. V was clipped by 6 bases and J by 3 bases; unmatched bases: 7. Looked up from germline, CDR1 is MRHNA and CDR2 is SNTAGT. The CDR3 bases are TGTGCCAGCAGCCCGACAGGGAAGCACACTGAAGCTTTCTTT. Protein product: CASSPTGKHTEAFF.

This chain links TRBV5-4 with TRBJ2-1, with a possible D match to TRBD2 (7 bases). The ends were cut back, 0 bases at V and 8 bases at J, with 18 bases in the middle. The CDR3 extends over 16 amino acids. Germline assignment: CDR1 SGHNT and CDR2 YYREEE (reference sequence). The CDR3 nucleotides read TGTGCCAGCAGCTTGGACGAGGGGGGGCGTAGGGATGAGCAGTTCTTC. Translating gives CASSLDEGGRRDEQFF. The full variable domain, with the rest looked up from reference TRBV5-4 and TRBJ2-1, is ETGVTQSPTHLIKTRGQQVTLRCSSQSGHNTVSWYQQALGQGPQFIFQYYREEENGRGNFPPRFSGLQFPNYSSELNVNALELDDSALYLCASSLDEGGRRDEQFFGPGTRLTVL.

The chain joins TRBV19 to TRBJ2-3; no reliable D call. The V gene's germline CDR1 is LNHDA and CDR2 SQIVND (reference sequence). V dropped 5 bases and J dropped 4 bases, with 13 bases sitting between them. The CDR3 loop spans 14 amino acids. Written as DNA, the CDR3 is TGTGCCAGTAGTTTTAGGCTAGAGGCAGATACGCAGTATTTT. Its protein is CASSFRLEADTQYF.

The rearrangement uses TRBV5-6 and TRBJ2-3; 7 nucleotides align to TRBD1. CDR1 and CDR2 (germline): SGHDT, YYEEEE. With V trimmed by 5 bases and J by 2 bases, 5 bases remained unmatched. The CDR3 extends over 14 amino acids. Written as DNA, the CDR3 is TGTGCCAGCAGGGACAGGCCCACCACAGATACGCAGTATTTT. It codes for CASRDRPTTDTQYF.

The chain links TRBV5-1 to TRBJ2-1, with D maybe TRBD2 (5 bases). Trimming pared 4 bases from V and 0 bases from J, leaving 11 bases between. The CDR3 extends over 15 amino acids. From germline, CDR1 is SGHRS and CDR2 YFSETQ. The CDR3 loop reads CASSPRAVSYNEQFF. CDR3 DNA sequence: TGCGCCAGCAGCCCGAGGGCAGTCTCCTACAATGAGCAGTTCTTC.

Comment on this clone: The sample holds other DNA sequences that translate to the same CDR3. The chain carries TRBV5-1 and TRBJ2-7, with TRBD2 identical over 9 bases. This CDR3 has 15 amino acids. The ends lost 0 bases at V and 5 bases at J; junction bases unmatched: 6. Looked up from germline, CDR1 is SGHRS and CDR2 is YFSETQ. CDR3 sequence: CASSLVLAGVNEQYF. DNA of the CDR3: TGCGCCAGCAGCTTGGTGTTAGCGGGAGTCAACGAGCAGTACTTC.

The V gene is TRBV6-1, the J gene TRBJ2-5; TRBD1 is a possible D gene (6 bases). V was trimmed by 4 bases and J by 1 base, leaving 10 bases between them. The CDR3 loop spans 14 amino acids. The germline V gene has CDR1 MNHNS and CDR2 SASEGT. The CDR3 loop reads CASSGYRVQETQYF. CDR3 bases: TGTGCCAGCAGTGGATACAGGGTCCAAGAGACCCAGTACTTC.

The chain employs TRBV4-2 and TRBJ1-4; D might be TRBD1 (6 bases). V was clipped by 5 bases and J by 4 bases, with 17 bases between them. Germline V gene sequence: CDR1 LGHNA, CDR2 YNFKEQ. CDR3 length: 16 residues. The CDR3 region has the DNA TGTGCCAGCAGCATACGAAAACAGGGTCTTAATGAAAAACTGTTTTTT. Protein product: CASSIRKQGLNEKLFF.

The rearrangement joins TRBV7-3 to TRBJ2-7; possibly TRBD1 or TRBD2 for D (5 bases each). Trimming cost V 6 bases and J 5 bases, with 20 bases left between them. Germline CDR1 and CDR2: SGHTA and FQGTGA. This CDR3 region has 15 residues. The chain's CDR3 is CASSSLGELGNEQYF. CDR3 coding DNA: TGTGCCAGCAGTTCTCTGGGGGAACTTGGTAACGAGCAGTACTTC.

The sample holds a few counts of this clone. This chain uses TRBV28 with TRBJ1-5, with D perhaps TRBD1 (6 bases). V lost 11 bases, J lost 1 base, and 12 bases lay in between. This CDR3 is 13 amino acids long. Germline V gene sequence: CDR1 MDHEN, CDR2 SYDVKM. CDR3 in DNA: TGTGCCGGAGGGGGTAGGAGCAATCAGCCCCAGCATTTT. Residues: CAGGGRSNQPQHF.

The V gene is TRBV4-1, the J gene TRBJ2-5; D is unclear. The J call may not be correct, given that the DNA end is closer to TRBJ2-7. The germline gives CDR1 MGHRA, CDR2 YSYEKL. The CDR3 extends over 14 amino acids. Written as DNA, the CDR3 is TGCGCCAGCAATAGTGGGCGCGGATCCTACGAGCAGTACTTC. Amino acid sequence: CASNSGRGSYEQYF.

As DNA, the CDR3 is TGTGCCACCGCAACTACACGCGGAACCGGGAATTTCGCCTACGAGCAGTACTTC. Its protein product is CATATTRGTGNFAYEQYF. The chain couples TRBV15 to TRBJ2-7, with a weak D call TRBD2 (5 bases). Per germline, CDR1 LNHNV and CDR2 YYDKDF (reference sequence). The CDR3 totals 18 residues. V shed 8 bases and J shed 2 bases, with 28 bases lying between them.

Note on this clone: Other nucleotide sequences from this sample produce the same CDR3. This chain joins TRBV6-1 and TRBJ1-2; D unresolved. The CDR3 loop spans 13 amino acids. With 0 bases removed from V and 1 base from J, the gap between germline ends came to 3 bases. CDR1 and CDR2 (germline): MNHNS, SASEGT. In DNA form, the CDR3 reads TGTGCCAGCAGTGAAGCGCGTAACTATGGCTACACCTTC. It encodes CASSEARNYGYTF.

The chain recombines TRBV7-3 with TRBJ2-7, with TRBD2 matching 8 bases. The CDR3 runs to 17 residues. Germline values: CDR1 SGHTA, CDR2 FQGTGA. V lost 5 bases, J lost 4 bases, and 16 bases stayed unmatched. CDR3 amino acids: CASSRLAGGSLKYEQYF. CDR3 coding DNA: TGTGCCAGCAGCCGATTGGCGGGAGGATCCTTAAAGTACGAGCAGTACTTC.